These 28 T cell receptor beta chains were all obtained from the same sample, sequenced in a study of CD8+CD57+ T cells in acquired aplastic anemia (dated by TCRdb to 2017 to 2018). The sequencer was an Illumina HiSeq 2000. TCR beta VDJ combination and CDR3 sequence profiling used genomic DNA as the template. TCRdb itself trimmed the public reads at Q25 with fastp, ran MiXCR and retained productive beta chains. Rows merge per CDR3 protein into single entries with the most common DNA and genes. This sample holds about 130,000 distinct CDR3 sequences; roughly 40% were observed only once. The top ten constitute 8% to 8.5% of the sample. Sequences were obtained from sorted CD4+, CD8+, or CD8+CD57+ T cells (not recorded which) from PBMCs. The source is a human donor in good health, serving as a control.

This clonotype was picked up one time. A much larger clone differs by one base, so this may be a read error. The gene calls are TRBV19 and TRBJ1-1; 7 nucleotides align to TRBD1. Germline V gene lookup returns CDR1 LNHDA and CDR2 SQIVND (reference sequence). The CDR3 totals 15 residues. Here the CDR3 reads CASSVGTDGNTEALF. CDR3 nucleotides: TGTGCCAGTAGTGTCGGGACAGATGGGAACACTGAAGCTCTCTTT.

CDR3 sequence reads: CSVRLADSYEQYF. The CDR3 bases are TGCAGCGTTAGACTAGCTGATTCCTACGAGCAGTACTTC. The V and J genes are TRBV29-1 and TRBJ2-7, with 7 bases lining up with TRBD2. Germline trimming cut 5 bases from V and 1 base from J; bases unmatched to any gene: 5. Germline lookup yields CDR1 SQVTM and CDR2 ANQGSEA. The CDR3 is 13 amino acids.

V gene TRBV19 combines with J gene TRBJ2-1; tentative D call: TRBD2 (6 bases). Trimming removed 5 bases from V and 0 bases from J, with 11 bases in between. The CDR3 totals 15 residues. CDR1 is LNHDA, CDR2 SQIVND, per germline (reference sequence). In nucleotides, the CDR3 is TGTGCCAGTAGTCCTGCGGGAACCTCCTACAATGAGCAGTTCTTC. It codes for CASSPAGTSYNEQFF.

The table lists this clonotype with many counts. The CDR3 DNA is TGTGCCAGCAGTTCAGGACTAGCGCGCTCCTACAATGAGCAGTTCTTC. Encoded protein: CASSSGLARSYNEQFF. The V call is TRBV7-9, the J call TRBJ2-1; 9 nucleotides match TRBD2. Germline assignment: CDR1 SEHNR and CDR2 FQNEAQ (reference sequence). The junction had 6 bases not matched to a gene; V was cut back by 6 bases and J by 0 bases. The CDR3 is made up of 16 amino acids. The full variable domain, in which reference TRBV7-9 and TRBJ2-1 provide the parts outside the CDR3, is DTGVSQNPRHKITKRGQNVTFRCDPISEHNRLYWYRQTLGQGPEFLTYFQNEAQLEKSRLLSDRFSAERPKGSFSTLEIQRTEQGDSAMYLCASSSGLARSYNEQFFGPGTRLTVL.

CDR3 coding DNA: TGTGCCAGTAGTATCAGGGAGGTAGACACTGAAGCTTTCTTT. Translation: CASSIREVDTEAFF. V is TRBV19 and J is TRBJ1-1; a possible D gene is TRBD1 (5 bases). The V gene lost 3 bases and the J gene lost 3 bases, with 11 bases spanning the gap. CDR1 and CDR2 from the germline V gene are LNHDA and SQIVND (reference sequence). The CDR3 covers 14 residues.

This clonotype was seen many times. The chain couples TRBV9 to TRBJ1-1; 8 nucleotides align to TRBD1. The ends lost 4 bases at V and 7 bases at J; junction bases unmatched: 9. CDR3 length: 14 residues. CDR1 and CDR2 from the germline V gene are SGDLS and YYNGEE. As DNA, the CDR3 is TGTGCCAGCAGCATGCCCAGGGGGCCGGATGAAGCTTTCTTT. Translation: CASSMPRGPDEAFF.

In the case of this clonotype: Relative to the germline gene, one junction end is altered; a read error may explain this. The rearrangement links TRBV18 to TRBJ1-3; possibly TRBD1 for D (5 bases). The V gene's germline CDR1 is KGHSH and CDR2 LQKENI. This CDR3 is built from 16 residues. The CDR3: CASSRGGTGSGNTICF. The CDR3 DNA reads TGTGCCAGCTCACGGGGAGGAACAGGCTCTGGAAACACCATATGTTTT.

This clonotype came up once. The chain employs TRBV2 and TRBJ1-2, with 9 bases lining up with TRBD1. CDR3 length: 14 amino acids. J gave up 8 bases and V 6 bases, and 10 bases lay outside the gene matches. Germline assignment: CDR1 SNHLY and CDR2 FYNNEI. The CDR3 DNA sequence: TGTGCCAGCAGGATGGGACAGGGTATGGGGGGCTACACCTTC. This gives the protein CASRMGQGMGGYTF.

The rearrangement uses TRBV5-6 and TRBJ2-5, with D perhaps matching TRBD1 or TRBD2 (5 bases each). The CDR3 has 17 amino acids. Trimming cost V 3 bases and J 4 bases, with 22 bases left between them. CDR1 and CDR2 from the germline V gene are SGHDT and YYEEEE. For the CDR3, the DNA is TGTGCCAGCAGCTCTACCCGGGACGCTCGAGGGGTAGAGACCCAGTACTTC. Encoded protein: CASSSTRDARGVETQYF. Full variable domain (remainder filled in from reference TRBV5-6 and TRBJ2-5): DAGVTQSPTHLIKTRGQQVTLRCSPKSGHDTVSWYQQALGQGPQFIFQYYEEEERQRGNFPDRFSGHQFPNYSSELNVNALLLGDSALYLCASSSTRDARGVETQYFGPGTRLLVL.

The gene calls are TRBV10-3 and TRBJ1-2, with a tentative D call TRBD1 (6 bases). The CDR3 extends over 11 amino acids. V lost 7 bases to trimming and J lost 7 bases, with 10 bases between them. CDR1 and CDR2 from the germline V gene are ENHRY and SYGVKD. Here the CDR3 reads CAITGGSGYTF. DNA for the CDR3: TGTGCCATCACGGGGGGCTCTGGCTACACCTTC.

This clonotype was found many times. This sequence joins TRBV5-8 and TRBJ1-6; no firm D call. The CDR3 consists of 15 residues. Per germline, CDR1 SGHTS and CDR2 YDEGEE. The V end lost 3 bases, the J end lost 3 bases, and 10 bases lay between the germline ends. CDR3 sequence: CASSWIRGYNSPLHF. CDR3 in DNA: TGTGCCAGCAGCTGGATACGGGGCTATAATTCACCCCTCCACTTT.

V is TRBV15 and J is TRBJ2-1, with TRBD1 identical over 7 bases. Germline V gene sequence: CDR1 LNHNV, CDR2 YYDKDF (reference sequence). V lost 5 bases and J lost 7; bases outside the gene matches: 11. The CDR3 is made up of 15 amino acids. The CDR3 spells CATSGDSQGYNEQFF. The CDR3 DNA sequence: TGTGCCACCAGCGGGGACAGTCAGGGGTATAATGAGCAGTTCTTC.

The rearrangement joins TRBV9 to TRBJ1-2; TRBD1 aligns across 8 bases. Trimming cost V 3 bases and J 6 bases; bases outside gene matches: 1. Per the germline V gene, CDR1 is SGDLS and CDR2 is YYNGEE. CDR3 length: 12 amino acids. CDR3 DNA sequence: TGTGCCAGCAGCGCGGACAGGGATGGCTACACCTTC. It yields the protein CASSADRDGYTF.

The rearrangement joins TRBV15 to TRBJ2-2; D possibly corresponds to TRBD1 (6 bases). This CDR3 spans 15 amino acids. Germline assignment: CDR1 LNHNV and CDR2 YYDKDF (reference sequence). V was pared by 0 bases and J by 4 bases, with 9 bases between. CDR3 residues: CATSRELQGTGELFF. The CDR3 nucleotides read TGTGCCACCAGCAGAGAATTACAGGGCACCGGGGAGCTGTTTTTT.

A word on this clonotype: Given a much more abundant clone one base away, this may be a read error. The chain employs TRBV12-3 or TRBV12-4 and TRBJ2-1, with D unresolved. Deletions cut 8 bases from V and 13 bases from J, with 18 bases between. The CDR3 covers 12 residues. CDR3 sequence: CASGQTPTSQFF. The DNA for the CDR3 is TGTGCCAGCGGTCAGACTCCAACCTCTCAGTTCTTC.

The chain has TRBV5-6 and TRBJ2-3; D is undetermined. Per the germline V gene, CDR1 is SGHDT and CDR2 is YYEEEE. The CDR3 totals 13 residues. Trimming removed 0 bases from V and 14 bases from J, with 16 bases in between. CDR3: CASSLVNAGLWYF. The CDR3 nucleotides are TGTGCCAGCAGCTTGGTAAACGCTGGTCTATGGTATTTT.

This clonotype has just a few counts. V gene TRBV28 combines with J gene TRBJ2-5, with 9 bases fitting TRBD2. This CDR3 spans 15 amino acids. Germline values: CDR1 MDHEN, CDR2 SYDVKM. With 7 bases clipped from V and 2 bases from J, the junction kept 8 bases outside the gene matches. The CDR3 DNA reads as TGTGCCAGCACCTCAGCGGGGGGTGGTCAAGAGACCCAGTACTTC. Protein product: CASTSAGGGQETQYF.

The chain has TRBV5-5 and TRBJ2-7, with D maybe TRBD2 (6 bases). This CDR3 is 14 amino acids long. V was cut by 4 bases and J by 3 bases, with 14 bases left in between. Germline CDR1 is SGHKS and CDR2 is YYEKEE (reference sequence). This CDR3 reads CASSPGRGGYEQYF. The CDR3 coding sequence is TGTGCCAGCAGCCCGGGACGGGGAGGCTACGAGCAGTACTTC.

The table lists this clonotype with many counts. V and J are TRBV5-1 and TRBJ2-1; 12 bases map to TRBD2. V was pared by 5 bases and J by 7 bases, with 10 bases of the junction left unmatched. CDR1 is SGHRS, CDR2 YFSETQ, per germline. The CDR3 is made up of 16 amino acids. The CDR3 DNA follows: TGCGCCAGCAGATCGGGCCTAGCGGGGGGGCGGAATGAGCAGTTCTTC. The encoded protein is CASRSGLAGGRNEQFF.

With regard to this clonotype: A much larger clonotype is one base distant, so this may be a read error. The chain carries TRBV5-8 and TRBJ2-5; 7 nucleotides agree with TRBD2. With 7 bases clipped from V and 0 bases from J, the junction kept 6 bases outside the gene matches. Per the germline V gene, CDR1 is SGHTS and CDR2 is YDEGEE. The CDR3 consists of 14 residues. The CDR3 DNA reads TGTGCCAGCGGTGGGGGGGTGTACCAAGAGACCCAGTACTTC. Its protein product is CASGGGVYQETQYF.

This clonotype was detected many times. The chain has TRBV6-5 and TRBJ1-1, with 9 positions matching TRBD1. Germline CDR1 MNHEY, CDR2 SVGAGI. The CDR3 sequence is 15 residues long. With V trimmed by 4 bases and J by 4 bases, 7 bases remained unmatched. The CDR3, as DNA: TGTGCCAGCAGTTCCCCCACAGGGGGCATCACTGAAGCTTTCTTT. Its translation is CASSSPTGGITEAFF.

This clonotype has a count of ten or more. A junction boundary mismatches the germline segment, possibly from a read error. This chain uses TRBV3-1 with TRBJ2-7, with no clear D. The CDR3 covers 15 residues. The V gene's germline CDR1 is LGHDT and CDR2 YNNKEL (reference sequence). In DNA form, the CDR3 reads TGTGCCAGCAACCAAGATGGAACCTCGACCTACGAGCAGTACTTC. It yields the protein CASNQDGTSTYEQYF.

The rearrangement joins TRBV7-9 to TRBJ1-5; tentative D call: TRBD1 (6 bases). Germline CDR1 is SEHNR and CDR2 is FQNEAQ (reference sequence). Trimming removed 3 bases at V and 3 bases at J, with 12 bases between. The CDR3 contains 15 residues. The CDR3 nucleotides are TGTGCCAGCAGCTTGTGGGGGGCAAACAATCAGCCCCAGCATTTT. It codes for CASSLWGANNQPQHF.

A word on this clonotype: With a much larger clone just one base away, this may be a read error. The CDR3 spells CASGLGQPNTEAFF. CDR3 nucleotides: TGCGCCAGCGGCTTGGGGCAGCCGAACACTGAAGCTTTCTTT. This chain joins TRBV5-1 and TRBJ1-1; tentative D call: TRBD1 (5 bases). Germline assignment: CDR1 SGHRS and CDR2 YFSETQ. The CDR3 runs 14 residues.

The chain uses TRBV7-6 and TRBJ2-7; D gene unclear. The V and J ends lost 5 bases and 7 bases respectively, with 6 bases between them. From germline, CDR1 is SGHVS and CDR2 FNYEAQ. The CDR3 is 10 residues long. The CDR3 here is CASSLLEQYF. CDR3 nucleotide sequence: TGTGCCAGCAGCCTACTGGAGCAGTACTTC. The whole variable domain, remainder taken from reference TRBV7-6 and TRBJ2-7, is GAGVSQSPRYKVTKRGQDVALRCDPISGHVSLYWYRQALGQGPEFLTYFNYEAQQDKSGLPNDRFSAERPEGSISTLTIQRTEQRDSAMYRCASSLLEQYFGPGTRLTVT.

In this sample, this clonotype turned up a few times. J is TRBJ2-2 and V is TRBV19; a weak D match, TRBD1 (5 bases). Trimming cost V 3 bases and J 8 bases, with 7 bases left between them. CDR1 is LNHDA and CDR2 is SQIVND in the germline V gene (reference sequence). The CDR3 is 12 residues long. In DNA form, the CDR3 reads TGTGCCAGTAGTATGAGGACAGGGGAGCTGTTTTTT. Amino acids: CASSMRTGELFF.

The genes are TRBV18 and TRBJ1-1; D gene uncertain. CDR3 length equals 13 residues. Trimming took off 5 bases at V and 2 bases at J, with 9 bases between the two ends. CDR1 KGHSH and CDR2 LQKENI come from the germline V gene. CDR3 sequence (DNA): TGTGCCAGCTCAGTACAGTTTAACACTGAAGCTTTCTTT. Translated: CASSVQFNTEAFF.

The J gene is TRBJ1-2, the V gene TRBV5-1; D gene unclear. The length of the CDR3 is 17 residues. Trimming stripped 0 bases from V and 5 bases from J, with 20 bases between. In germline, CDR1 is SGHRS, CDR2 YFSETQ. The CDR3, as DNA: TGCGCCAGCAGCTTGGGAAACCGGACCGCGAGAGATTATGGCTACACCTTC. This codes for CASSLGNRTARDYGYTF.